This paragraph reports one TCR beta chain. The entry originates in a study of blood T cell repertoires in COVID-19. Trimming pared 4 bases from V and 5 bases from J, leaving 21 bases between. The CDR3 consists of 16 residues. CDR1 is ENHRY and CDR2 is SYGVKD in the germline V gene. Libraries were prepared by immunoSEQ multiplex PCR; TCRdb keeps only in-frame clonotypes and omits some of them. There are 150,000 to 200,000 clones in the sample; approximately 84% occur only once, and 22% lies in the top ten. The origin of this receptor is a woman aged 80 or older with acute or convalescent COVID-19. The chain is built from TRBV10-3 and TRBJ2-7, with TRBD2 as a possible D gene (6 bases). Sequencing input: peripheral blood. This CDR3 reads CAISGGDPWASHEQYF. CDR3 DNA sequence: TGTGCCATCAGTGGGGGGGACCCATGGGCGAGTCACGAGCAGTACTTC.